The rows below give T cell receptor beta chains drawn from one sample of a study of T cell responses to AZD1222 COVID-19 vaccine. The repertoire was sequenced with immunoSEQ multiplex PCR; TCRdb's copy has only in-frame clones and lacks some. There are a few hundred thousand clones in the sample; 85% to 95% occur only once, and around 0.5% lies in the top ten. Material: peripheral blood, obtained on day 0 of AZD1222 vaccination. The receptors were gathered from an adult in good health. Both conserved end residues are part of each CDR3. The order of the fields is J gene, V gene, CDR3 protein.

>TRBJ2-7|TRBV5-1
CASSLGGQIYEQYF
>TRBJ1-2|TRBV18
CASSDTSGRRGYTF
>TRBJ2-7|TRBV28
CASSSRRGSYEQYF
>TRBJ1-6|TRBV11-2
CASSLPRREGSPLHF
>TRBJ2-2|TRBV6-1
CASSEQRRNTGELFF
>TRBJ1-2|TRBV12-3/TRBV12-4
CASSFPHGGYTF
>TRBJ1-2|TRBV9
CASSVDVSYGYTF
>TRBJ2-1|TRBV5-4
CASSPDRGQAYNEQFF
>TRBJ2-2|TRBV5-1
CASTVTGNTGELFF
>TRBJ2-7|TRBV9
CASSVDGGRNEQYF
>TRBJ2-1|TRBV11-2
CASSLVGGTYNEQFF
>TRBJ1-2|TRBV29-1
CSVEIGVGGYGYTF
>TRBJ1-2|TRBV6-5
CASTEWAGTNYGYTF
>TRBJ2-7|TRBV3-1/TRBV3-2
CASSPRRSGEQYF
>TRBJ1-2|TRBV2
CASSILGNQGYTF
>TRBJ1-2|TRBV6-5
CASSHTGGGYTF
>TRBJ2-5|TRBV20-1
CSASGQETQYF
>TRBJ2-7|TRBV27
CASSSGVPYEQYF
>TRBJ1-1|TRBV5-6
CASNLEWALGGTEAFF
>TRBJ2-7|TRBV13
CASSSEGGLVEQYF
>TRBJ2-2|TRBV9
CASSFTGFGTGELFF
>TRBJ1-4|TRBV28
CASSLGTGGGKLFF
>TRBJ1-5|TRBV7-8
CATGGVQPQHF
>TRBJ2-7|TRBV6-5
CASSYSTTGPYEQYF
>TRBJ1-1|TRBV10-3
CAISGGFTGSTEAFF
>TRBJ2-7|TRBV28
CASGPPPYEQYF
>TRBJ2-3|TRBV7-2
CASTWTSGSTDTQYF
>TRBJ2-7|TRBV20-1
CSASDGYEQYF
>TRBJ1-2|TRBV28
CASMYEGVYGYTF
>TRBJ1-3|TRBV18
CASSPLTPQGDTIYF
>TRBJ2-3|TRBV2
CASKESRTDTQYF
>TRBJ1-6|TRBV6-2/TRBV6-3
CASSYSAGWNSPLHF
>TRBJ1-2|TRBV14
CASSLVMSYGYTF
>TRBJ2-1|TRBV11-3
CASSLSLGGAGNEQFF
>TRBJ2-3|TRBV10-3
CAISRQEVRTDTQYF
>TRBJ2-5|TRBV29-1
CSVVSGGKETQYF
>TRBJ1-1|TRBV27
CASSPWGNTEAFF
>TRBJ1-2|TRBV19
CASTGDLYGYTF
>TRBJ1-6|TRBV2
CASSNGTPNSPLHF
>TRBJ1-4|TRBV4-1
CASSQLTGENEKLFF
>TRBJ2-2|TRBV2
CASIRAGGTGELFF
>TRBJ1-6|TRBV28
CASSLPGQGYPNSPLHF
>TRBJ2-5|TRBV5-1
CASSLGQGKTQYF
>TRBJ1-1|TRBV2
CASSMTGNTEAFF
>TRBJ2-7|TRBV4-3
CASRGSGSFLMYEQYF
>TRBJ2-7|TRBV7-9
CASSSKTVPLYEQYF
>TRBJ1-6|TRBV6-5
CASSYSNSLDSPLHF
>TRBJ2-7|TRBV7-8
CASSLSGGTGAGEQYF
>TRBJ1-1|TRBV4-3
CASSVRPRQGDTEAFF
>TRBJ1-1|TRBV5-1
CASSLDTEAFF
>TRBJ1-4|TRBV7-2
CASSPRTGGREKLFF
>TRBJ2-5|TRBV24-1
CATSDAGLAGAQETQYF
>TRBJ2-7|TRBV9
CASSPQGGTGTYEQYF
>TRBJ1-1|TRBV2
CASSEGRGTEAFF
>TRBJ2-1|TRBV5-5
CASSLVGGWYNEQFF
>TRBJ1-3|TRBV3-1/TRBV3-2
CASSQSGTGNTIYF
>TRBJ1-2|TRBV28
CASNLGTGYGYTF
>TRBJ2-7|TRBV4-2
CASSQRGLGEGYEQYF